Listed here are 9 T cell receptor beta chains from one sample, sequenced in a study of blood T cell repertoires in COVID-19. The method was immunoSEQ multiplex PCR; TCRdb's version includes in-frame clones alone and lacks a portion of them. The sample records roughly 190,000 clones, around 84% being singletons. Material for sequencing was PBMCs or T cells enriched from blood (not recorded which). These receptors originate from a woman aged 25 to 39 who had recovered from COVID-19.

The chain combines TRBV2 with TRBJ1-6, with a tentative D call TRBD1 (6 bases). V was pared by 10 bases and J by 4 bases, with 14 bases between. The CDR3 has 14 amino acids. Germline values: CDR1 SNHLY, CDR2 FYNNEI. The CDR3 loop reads CATMGTPYNSPLHF. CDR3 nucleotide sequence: TGTGCCACAATGGGGACACCTTATAATTCACCCCTCCACTTT.

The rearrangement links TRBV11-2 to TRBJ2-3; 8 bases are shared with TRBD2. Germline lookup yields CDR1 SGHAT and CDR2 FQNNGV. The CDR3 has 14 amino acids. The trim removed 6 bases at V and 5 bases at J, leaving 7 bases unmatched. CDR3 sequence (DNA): TGTGCCAGCAGAGCGGGGGCGGGGGGAGATACGCAGTATTTT. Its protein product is CASRAGAGGDTQYF.

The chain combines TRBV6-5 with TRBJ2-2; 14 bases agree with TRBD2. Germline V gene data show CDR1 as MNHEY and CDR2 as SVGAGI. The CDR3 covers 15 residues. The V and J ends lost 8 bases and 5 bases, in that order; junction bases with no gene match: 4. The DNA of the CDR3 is TGTGCCAGCGGGACTAGCGGGAGTTTAACCGGGGAGCTGTTTTTT. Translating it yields CASGTSGSLTGELFF.

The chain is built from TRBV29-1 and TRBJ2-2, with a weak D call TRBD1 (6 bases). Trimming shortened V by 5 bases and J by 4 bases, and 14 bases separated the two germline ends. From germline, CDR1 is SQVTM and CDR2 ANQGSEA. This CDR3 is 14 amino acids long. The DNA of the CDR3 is TGCAGCGTTCATCCGGGACACTCCACCGGGGAGCTGTTTTTT. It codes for CSVHPGHSTGELFF.

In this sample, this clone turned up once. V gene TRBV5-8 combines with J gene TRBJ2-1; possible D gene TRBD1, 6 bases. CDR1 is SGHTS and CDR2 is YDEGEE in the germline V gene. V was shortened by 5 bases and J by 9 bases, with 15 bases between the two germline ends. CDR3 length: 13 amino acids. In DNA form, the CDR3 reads TGTGCCAGCAGACTTACAGGGTTGGGTGAGCAGTTCTTC. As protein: CASRLTGLGEQFF.

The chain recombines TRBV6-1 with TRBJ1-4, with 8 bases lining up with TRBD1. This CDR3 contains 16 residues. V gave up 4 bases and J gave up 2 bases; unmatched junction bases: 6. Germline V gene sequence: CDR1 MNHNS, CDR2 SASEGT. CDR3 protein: CASSGRGLMTNEKLFF. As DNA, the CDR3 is TGTGCCAGCAGTGGCAGGGGGCTTATGACTAATGAAAAACTGTTTTTT.

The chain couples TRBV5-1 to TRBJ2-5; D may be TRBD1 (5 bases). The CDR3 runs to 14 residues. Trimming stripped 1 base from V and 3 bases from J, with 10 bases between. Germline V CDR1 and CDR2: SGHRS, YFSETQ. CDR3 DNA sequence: TGCGCCAGCAGCTTGTTACAGGTAGAAGAGACCCAGTACTTC. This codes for CASSLLQVEETQYF.

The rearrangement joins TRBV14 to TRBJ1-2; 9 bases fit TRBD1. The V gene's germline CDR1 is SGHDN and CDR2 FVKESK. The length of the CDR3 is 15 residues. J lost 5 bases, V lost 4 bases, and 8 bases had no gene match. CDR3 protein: CASSRTTGGLYGYTF. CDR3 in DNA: TGTGCCAGCAGCCGTACCACAGGGGGCCTTTATGGCTACACCTTC.

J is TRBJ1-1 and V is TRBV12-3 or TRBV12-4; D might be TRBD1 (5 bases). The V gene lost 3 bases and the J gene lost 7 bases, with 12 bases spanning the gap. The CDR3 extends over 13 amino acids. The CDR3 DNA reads TGTGCCAGCAGTTTTTATGGGCAGGGTGAAGCTTTCTTT. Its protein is CASSFYGQGEAFF.